The rows below give T cell receptor beta chains drawn from one sample of a study of identical twins. TCRdb re-called the 5' RACE reads through MiXCR, storing one row per CDR3 protein. This repertoire shows around 960,000 distinct CDR3 sequences, more than 9% found once; its top ten account for around 1.6%. The same data also went into a second study, on yellow fever vaccine responses in identical twins.

Sequencing input: PBMCs. The receptors derive from a young woman in good health. CDR3s leave out the opening cysteine and the closing phenylalanine or tryptophan. Rows may omit the clone size; those that give it use once, few, many or a size class.

j_gene: TRBJ2-1; v_gene: TRBV29-1; abundance: many; CDR3aa: SVGGGNNEQF
j_gene: TRBJ2-3; v_gene: TRBV7-3; abundance: .; CDR3aa: ASSLTSGNADTQY
j_gene: TRBJ1-1; v_gene: TRBV7-2; abundance: .; CDR3aa: ASSFFGTMNTEAF
j_gene: TRBJ2-7; v_gene: TRBV5-1; abundance: few; CDR3aa: ASSFRRERDYEQY
j_gene: TRBJ2-3; v_gene: TRBV24-1; abundance: many; CDR3aa: ATSDTAGYTQY
j_gene: TRBJ1-1; v_gene: TRBV5-5; abundance: .; CDR3aa: ASSLGSVGGHTEAF
j_gene: TRBJ1-1; v_gene: TRBV28; abundance: many; CDR3aa: ASSLTYTEAF
j_gene: TRBJ2-7; v_gene: TRBV28; abundance: .; CDR3aa: ASSLSVGAARTYEQY
j_gene: TRBJ2-3; v_gene: TRBV18; abundance: few; CDR3aa: ASSPGNGNTDTQY
j_gene: TRBJ1-2; v_gene: TRBV29-1; abundance: .; CDR3aa: SVEDPDRLLGYGYT
j_gene: TRBJ1-1; v_gene: TRBV5-1; abundance: many; CDR3aa: ASSPAAGTEAF
j_gene: TRBJ2-1; v_gene: TRBV7-8; abundance: many; CDR3aa: ASTPSTEQF
j_gene: TRBJ2-5; v_gene: TRBV4-1; abundance: .; CDR3aa: ASSHNSGGNQETQY
j_gene: TRBJ2-1; v_gene: TRBV14; abundance: many; CDR3aa: ASSQMAGGYNEQF
j_gene: TRBJ1-5; v_gene: TRBV12-3/TRBV12-4; abundance: many; CDR3aa: ASSLTGMYQPQH
j_gene: TRBJ1-1; v_gene: TRBV10-3; abundance: .; CDR3aa: AISGAGGTGATEAF
j_gene: TRBJ2-1; v_gene: TRBV12-3/TRBV12-4; abundance: .; CDR3aa: ASSSPGLAAYNEQF
j_gene: TRBJ1-2; v_gene: TRBV3-1; abundance: few; CDR3aa: ASTQGYGYT
j_gene: TRBJ2-1; v_gene: TRBV7-9; abundance: few; CDR3aa: ASSLAGVWEQF
j_gene: TRBJ2-1; v_gene: TRBV7-2; abundance: few; CDR3aa: ASSRLAVTYNEQF
j_gene: TRBJ2-7; v_gene: TRBV20-1; abundance: many; CDR3aa: SAPGTAAYEQY
j_gene: TRBJ2-5; v_gene: TRBV27; abundance: .; CDR3aa: ASSSSDRSGTQY
j_gene: TRBJ2-7; v_gene: TRBV10-3; abundance: many; CDR3aa: AISERRQDYEQY
j_gene: TRBJ2-5; v_gene: TRBV5-1; abundance: few; CDR3aa: ASSSNNRAY
j_gene: TRBJ2-1; v_gene: TRBV20-1; abundance: .; CDR3aa: SARTSGGGNEQF
j_gene: TRBJ2-3; v_gene: TRBV12-3/TRBV12-4; abundance: few; CDR3aa: ASSLALGPRGADTQY
j_gene: TRBJ2-5; v_gene: TRBV6-5; abundance: .; CDR3aa: ASSYSASGRETQY
j_gene: TRBJ1-6; v_gene: TRBV7-2; abundance: many; CDR3aa: ASRDGNSPLH
j_gene: TRBJ2-3; v_gene: TRBV7-8; abundance: few; CDR3aa: ASSLRWADTQY
j_gene: TRBJ2-1; v_gene: TRBV20-1; abundance: few; CDR3aa: SARSYSGGAYNEQF
j_gene: TRBJ1-4; v_gene: TRBV9; abundance: .; CDR3aa: ASSVEGGEKLF
j_gene: TRBJ2-2; v_gene: TRBV5-1; abundance: many; CDR3aa: ASSLSPLNTGELF
j_gene: TRBJ2-2; v_gene: TRBV6-1; abundance: few; CDR3aa: ASRRQTGTANTGELF
j_gene: TRBJ1-4; v_gene: TRBV12-3/TRBV12-4; abundance: .; CDR3aa: ASNGGSTNEKLF
j_gene: TRBJ1-2; v_gene: TRBV6-1; abundance: few; CDR3aa: ASTRMGTGRGYT
j_gene: TRBJ2-5; v_gene: TRBV20-1; abundance: few; CDR3aa: SAMLAGGQETQY
j_gene: TRBJ2-1; v_gene: TRBV2; abundance: few; CDR3aa: ASRVGTIFYNEQF
j_gene: TRBJ2-5; v_gene: TRBV4-1; abundance: .; CDR3aa: ASSQEGTVAETQY
j_gene: TRBJ2-1; v_gene: TRBV20-1; abundance: .; CDR3aa: SASSQNNEQF
j_gene: TRBJ1-5; v_gene: TRBV19; abundance: few; CDR3aa: ASSDAGINQPQH
j_gene: TRBJ2-1; v_gene: TRBV20-1; abundance: once; CDR3aa: SASGTSGRGEQF
j_gene: TRBJ2-2; v_gene: TRBV2; abundance: few; CDR3aa: ASSEIGGLSGELF
j_gene: TRBJ1-4; v_gene: TRBV12-3/TRBV12-4; abundance: many; CDR3aa: ASSFSEKLF
j_gene: TRBJ2-1; v_gene: TRBV7-2; abundance: few; CDR3aa: ASSLEYSLNEQF
j_gene: TRBJ2-7; v_gene: TRBV28; abundance: few; CDR3aa: ASSGAGTGTKEQY
j_gene: TRBJ2-2; v_gene: TRBV27; abundance: .; CDR3aa: ASSPWGSGSTGELF
j_gene: TRBJ2-5; v_gene: TRBV29-1; abundance: .; CDR3aa: SVAGVGKETQY
j_gene: TRBJ2-2; v_gene: TRBV20-1; abundance: .; CDR3aa: SAQGGLSTGELF
j_gene: TRBJ2-1; v_gene: TRBV12-3/TRBV12-4; abundance: .; CDR3aa: ASMSSGYNEQF
j_gene: TRBJ2-5; v_gene: TRBV20-1; abundance: .; CDR3aa: SAEGHDQETQY